This T cell receptor beta chain was sequenced for a study of CD8 T cells in ankylosing spondylitis. V trimming: 7 bases; J trimming: 4 bases; junction bases outside the gene matches: 9. The germline gives CDR1 DFQATT, CDR2 SNEGSKA (reference sequence). This CDR3 spans 14 amino acids. In its sample, this clonotype was seen a few times. The antigen is unknown. TCRdb itself ran the 5' RACE reads through MiXCR, one entry per CDR3 protein. The table shows 200,000 to 250,000 distinct CDR3 sequences, with roughly a tenth occurring only once. General study results and limits: Ankylosing spondylitis blood appeared to carry a characteristic TCR beta motif of 7 or 8 highly homologous variants. As reported, disease-linked clones showed significant enrichment in matched ankylosing spondylitis synovial fluid. Reactive arthritis synovial fluid and blood were previously reported to contain some motif variants.

Sequenced: blood, either unsorted or a sorted T cell fraction (not recorded which). The receptor comes from a male donor with ankylosing spondylitis or in good health (not recorded which). The chain employs TRBV20-1 and TRBJ2-5; TRBD2 aligns across 10 bases. The CDR3 spells CSESTSGGGETQYF. The CDR3 DNA follows: TGCAGTGAAAGCACAAGCGGGGGGGGAGAGACCCAGTACTTC.